Here is one T cell receptor (beta chain) with its context. Its antigen is unknown. This CDR3 is 14 amino acids long. Per germline, CDR1 DFQATT and CDR2 SNEGSKA (reference sequence). The J segment lost 5 bases and the V segment lost 3 bases, leaving 3 bases of the junction unmatched. The sample is drawn from a study of identical twins. Study-wide findings and caveats: In drawing conclusions, the study used cross-sectional statistical analysis and did not follow the same donors. One should note that invariant MAIT and iNKT cells could partly confound zero-insertion analyses. Out-of-frame beta sequences exhibited a weaker degree of excess twin sharing.

TCRdb itself ran the 5' RACE reads through MiXCR, one entry per CDR3 protein. The table includes about 530,000 distinct CDR3 sequences, about 20% detected once. The same data also went into a second study, on yellow fever vaccine responses in identical twins.

The receptor comes from a woman aged 18-35 years in good health. Material for sequencing was CD4+ T cells sorted from blood. The chain combines TRBV20-1 with TRBJ2-7, with 14 bases matching TRBD2. The CDR3, as DNA: TGCAGTGCTAGGGGACTAGCGGGAGCCCACGAGCAGTACTTC. Amino acids: CSARGLAGAHEQYF.